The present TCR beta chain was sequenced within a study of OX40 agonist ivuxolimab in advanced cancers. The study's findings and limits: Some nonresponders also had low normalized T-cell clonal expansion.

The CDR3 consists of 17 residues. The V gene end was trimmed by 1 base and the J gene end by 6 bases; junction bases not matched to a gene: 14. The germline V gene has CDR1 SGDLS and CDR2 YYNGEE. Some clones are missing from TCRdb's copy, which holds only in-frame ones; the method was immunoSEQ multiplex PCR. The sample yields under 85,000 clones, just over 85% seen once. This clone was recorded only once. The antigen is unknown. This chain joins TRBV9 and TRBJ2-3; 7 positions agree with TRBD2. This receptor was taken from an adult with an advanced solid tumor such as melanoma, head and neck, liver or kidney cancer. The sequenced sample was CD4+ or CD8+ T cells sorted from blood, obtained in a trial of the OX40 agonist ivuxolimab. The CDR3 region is CASSVSPGGFSTDTQYF. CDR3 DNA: TGTGCCAGCAGCGTATCCCCGGGGGGATTTTCGACCGATACGCAGTATTTT.